This T cell receptor beta chain was recovered during a study of shared clonotypes between healthy human individuals. Study-wide context: The donor group consisted of two women and a few men, aged 18 to 49. Notes on the study in general: Few donors limited the genetic and exposure-history diversity represented. Rarefaction indicated that sorted-subset sequencing remained incomplete although depth was large.

In germline, CDR1 is LGHNT, CDR2 FRNRAP. The ends were cut back, 1 base at V and 6 bases at J, with 3 bases in the middle. The CDR3 runs 12 residues. Note on this clone: Its antigen is undetermined.

Assay runs were performed at deep level. TCRdb's copy holds only in-frame clones and misses some; the assay was immunoSEQ multiplex PCR. This sample has 2 million to 2.5 million clones, with 90% to 95% found just once. This clonotype was sampled from a man aged 18 to 35 in good health. This sequence joins TRBV12-5 and TRBJ2-2; no clear D. Sample: naive CD4+ T cells sorted from blood. Subset meaning: CD45RA+ positively selected. CDR3 nucleotide sequence: TGTGCTAGTGGTTTGGACCCCGGGGAGCTGTTTTTT. This codes for CASGLDPGELFF.